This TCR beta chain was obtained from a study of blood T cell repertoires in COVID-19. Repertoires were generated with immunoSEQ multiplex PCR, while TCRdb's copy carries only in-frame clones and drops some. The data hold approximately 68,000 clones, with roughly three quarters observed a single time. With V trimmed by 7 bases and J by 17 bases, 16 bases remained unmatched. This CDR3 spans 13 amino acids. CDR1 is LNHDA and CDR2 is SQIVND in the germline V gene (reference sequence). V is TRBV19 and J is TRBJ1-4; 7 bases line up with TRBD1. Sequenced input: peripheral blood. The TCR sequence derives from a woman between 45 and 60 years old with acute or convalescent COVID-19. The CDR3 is CASTQNRGEKTFF. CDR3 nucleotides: TGTGCCAGTACCCAAAACAGGGGAGAGAAGACCTTTTTT.